This record concerns one T cell receptor (beta chain) sequence. This sample was included in a study of T cell changes during pregnancy in multiple sclerosis. Germline CDR1 reads MNHEY; CDR2 reads SMNVEV (reference sequence). CDR3 length equals 17 residues. V was clipped by 6 bases and J by 4 bases; unmatched bases: 12. Assay: immunoSEQ multiplex PCR; the TCRdb copy retains only in-frame clones and omits some. Here the sample spans about 50,000 clones, about 92% being singletons. This chain links TRBV27 with TRBJ1-3, with TRBD1 identical over 10 bases. The sequences come from CD4+ T cells from peripheral blood mononuclear cells, collected in the third trimester of pregnancy. The clonotype comes from a female donor with multiple sclerosis, enrolled in a pregnancy study. CDR3 region: CASRFNGAGQGGNTIYF. Written as DNA, the CDR3 is TGTGCCAGCAGATTTAATGGCGCGGGACAGGGGGGAAACACCATATATTTT.